This T cell receptor (beta chain) comes out of a study of blood T cell repertoires in COVID-19. Trimming took 2 bases from V and 6 from J, leaving 14 bases between them. The CDR3 spans 15 residues. From germline, CDR1 is LNHDA and CDR2 SQIVND (reference sequence). The method was immunoSEQ multiplex PCR; TCRdb's version includes in-frame clones alone and lacks a portion of them. The sample contains a few hundred thousand clones, about 83% of which appear only once. The TCR sequence derives from a woman aged 45 to 65 with acute or convalescent COVID-19. This chain joins TRBV19 and TRBJ2-4; TRBD1 is a possible D gene (5 bases). Sequenced input: peripheral blood. In nucleotides, the CDR3 is TGTGCCAGTAGTATAACAGCAGGACAACCAAACATTCAGTACTTC. Translated: CASSITAGQPNIQYF. Combining the CDR3 with reference TRBV19 and TRBJ2-4 gives the whole variable domain DGGITQSPKYLFRKEGQNVTLSCEQNLNHDAMYWYRQDPGQGLRLIYYSQIVNDFQKGDIAEGYSVSREKKESFPLTVTSAQKNPTAFYLCASSITAGQPNIQYFGAGTRLSVL.